In this sample, the clone carrying this TCR beta chain turned up once. Its antigen is still unknown. The Oncomine TCR Beta short-read assay was applied to DNA of cultured CD4+ T cells. TCRdb passed the PCR reads through MiXCR, listing each CDR3 protein once. Of 9,700 or so distinct CDR3 sequences listed, 70% were seen once; the top ten hold 30% to 45%. This entry comes from a study of vaccination and CD4 T cells after COVID-19. Study at large: Nine convalescent patients had mild and one had severe PCR-confirmed SARS-CoV-2 disease. Cells were stimulated with overlapping spike peptide pools from SARS-CoV-2, HCoV-NL63, HCoV-OC43 and HCoV-229E.

Treatment in this sample: approximately nine-day PBMC culture with coronavirus spike peptide pools or control peptides (ViraFEST assay). ViraFEST used peptide pools to expand antigen-specific T cells before TCR sequencing. The CDR3 covers 17 residues. Germline V gene data show CDR1 as MNHEY and CDR2 as SVGEGT. V was clipped by 0 bases and J by 1 base, with 15 bases between them. The specimen sequenced was CD4+ T cells from blood, cultured in vitro. The chain combines TRBV6-2 or TRBV6-3 with TRBJ1-1; the D is unclear. The TCR originated in a human donor who had recovered from COVID-19. The CDR3 DNA reads as TGTGCCAGCAGTTACTCTCGGGGTCTCTCAGGGAACACTGAAGCTTTCTTT. Protein product: CASSYSRGLSGNTEAFF.